This passage covers 13 T cell receptor beta chains from one sample sequenced in a study of blood T cell repertoires in COVID-19. Produced via immunoSEQ multiplex PCR; TCRdb's table is partial and in-frame only. The data show some 230,000 clones, 80% to 85% seen once. Sequences were obtained from peripheral blood. These receptors originate from a woman of 80 years or more with COVID-19, enrolled during active disease.

The chain joins TRBV11-1 to TRBJ2-1, with D uncertain. V was cut by 8 bases and J by 0 bases, with 11 bases left in between. This CDR3 has 14 residues. CDR1 is SGHAT, CDR2 FQDESV, per germline (reference sequence). In DNA, the CDR3 is TGTGCCAGCTCCTTTGACAACTCCTACAATGAGCAGTTCTTC. Its translation is CASSFDNSYNEQFF.

The chain links TRBV6-5 to TRBJ1-2, with 7 bases identical to TRBD1. V lost 6 bases and J lost 3; bases outside the gene matches: 10. This CDR3 has 15 amino acids. CDR1 and CDR2 (germline): MNHEY, SVGAGI. DNA of the CDR3: TGTGCCAGCAGGGACCCGACAGGGACGGACTATGGCTACACCTTC. This encodes CASRDPTGTDYGYTF.

The chain combines TRBV18 with TRBJ1-1; unclear D gene. Trimming removed 3 bases from V and 6 bases from J, with 5 bases in between. CDR3 size: 11 residues. Germline values: CDR1 KGHSH, CDR2 LQKENI. CDR3 amino acids: CASSPEAEAFF. CDR3 DNA sequence: TGTGCCAGCTCACCTGAGGCTGAAGCTTTCTTT. Full variable domain (outside the CDR3, taken from reference TRBV18 and TRBJ1-1): NAGVMQNPRHLVRRRGQEARLRCSPMKGHSHVYWYRQLPEEGLKFMVYLQKENIIDESGMPKERFSAEFPKEGPSILRIQQVVRGDSAAYFCASSPEAEAFFGQGTRLTVV.

V is TRBV5-5 and J is TRBJ1-3; no definite D call. V was clipped by 5 bases and J by 0 bases, with 12 bases between them. The germline gives CDR1 SGHKS, CDR2 YYEKEE (reference sequence). This CDR3 is 15 amino acids long. The CDR3 here is CASSPTVPSGNTIYF. As DNA, the CDR3 is TGTGCCAGCAGTCCCACAGTTCCCTCTGGAAACACCATATATTTT. Together with reference TRBV5-5 and TRBJ1-3, the CDR3 gives the full variable domain: DAGVTQSPTHLIKTRGQQVTLRCSPISGHKSVSWYQQVLGQGPQFIFQYYEKEERGRGNFPDRFSARQFPNYSSELNVNALLLGDSALYLCASSPTVPSGNTIYFGEGSWLTVV.

This chain connects TRBV2 to TRBJ1-5; D remains unclear. The CDR3 runs 12 residues. Germline V gives CDR1 SNHLY, CDR2 FYNNEI. The germline V and J ends were trimmed by 6 bases and 4 bases, with 7 bases remaining between them. The CDR3 DNA reads TGTGCCAGCAGCTCGGGGAATCAGCCCCAGCATTTT. As protein: CASSSGNQPQHF.

The chain joins TRBV5-1 to TRBJ1-2; 7 bases are a match to TRBD1. The CDR3 totals 13 residues. CDR1 and CDR2 (germline): SGHRS, YFSETQ. The V and J ends lost 3 bases and 2 bases, in that order; junction bases with no gene match: 1. CDR3 sequence (DNA): TGCGCCAGCAGCTCGGGACAGAACTATGGCTACACCTTC. It specifies CASSSGQNYGYTF.

The V call is TRBV7-2, the J call TRBJ2-3; D may be TRBD2 (5 bases). This CDR3 is built from 18 residues. Trimming shortened V by 3 bases and J by 0 bases, and 19 bases separated the two germline ends. Germline V gene data show CDR1 as SGHTA and CDR2 as FQGNSA. The CDR3 sequence is CASSFALGIGGSTDTQYF. Here the CDR3 DNA reads TGTGCCAGCAGCTTTGCCCTGGGGATTGGCGGGAGCACAGATACGCAGTATTTT.

The chain uses TRBV6-5 and TRBJ2-5; 11 bases align to TRBD1. The CDR3 has 16 residues. Germline V gene lookup returns CDR1 MNHEY and CDR2 SVGAGI. V dropped 4 bases and J dropped 1; count of bases not matched to a gene: 5. The CDR3 protein is CASSFGTGGFQETQYF. The CDR3 coding sequence is TGTGCCAGCAGTTTCGGGACAGGGGGTTTCCAAGAGACCCAGTACTTC.

The chain uses TRBV9 and TRBJ2-2; D is possibly TRBD2 (5 bases). Germline V gives CDR1 SGDLS, CDR2 YYNGEE. V shed 3 bases and J shed 0 bases, with 6 bases lying between them. The CDR3 is made up of 14 amino acids. The CDR3 is CASSALANTGELFF. In DNA form, the CDR3 reads TGTGCCAGCAGCGCACTAGCGAACACCGGGGAGCTGTTTTTT.

The chain carries TRBV19 and TRBJ2-3; weak D call: TRBD2 (6 bases). The germline gives CDR1 LNHDA, CDR2 SQIVND (reference sequence). The CDR3 is 15 residues long. Trimming removed 2 bases at V and 4 bases at J, with 13 bases between. CDR3 loop: CASSIKGWGADTQYF. The CDR3 nucleotides are TGTGCCAGTAGTATAAAAGGGTGGGGGGCAGATACGCAGTATTTT.

The chain uses TRBV27 and TRBJ1-6; unclear D gene. Looked up from germline, CDR1 is MNHEY and CDR2 is SMNVEV (reference sequence). The CDR3 extends over 14 amino acids. Trimming stripped 4 bases from V and 10 bases from J, with 14 bases between. CDR3 region: CASSSRIRESPLHF. CDR3 in DNA: TGTGCCAGCAGTTCTAGAATCCGGGAGTCACCCCTCCACTTT.

V usage is TRBV14 and J usage is TRBJ1-4; D unclear. The CDR3 spans 15 residues. V was pared by 1 base and J by 4 bases, with 10 bases between. CDR1 SGHDN and CDR2 FVKESK come from the germline V gene. The CDR3: CASSQGWGVNEKLFF. The CDR3 DNA is TGTGCCAGCAGCCAAGGATGGGGAGTTAATGAAAAACTGTTTTTT.

J is TRBJ1-5 and V is TRBV7-2; 9 nucleotides agree with TRBD1. This CDR3 region has 16 residues. V gave up 3 bases and J gave up 3 bases; unmatched junction bases: 6. CDR1 is SGHTA, CDR2 FQGNSA, per germline. CDR3 protein: CASSLGDRVANQPQHF. For the CDR3, the DNA is TGTGCCAGCAGCTTGGGGGACAGGGTGGCCAATCAGCCCCAGCATTTT.